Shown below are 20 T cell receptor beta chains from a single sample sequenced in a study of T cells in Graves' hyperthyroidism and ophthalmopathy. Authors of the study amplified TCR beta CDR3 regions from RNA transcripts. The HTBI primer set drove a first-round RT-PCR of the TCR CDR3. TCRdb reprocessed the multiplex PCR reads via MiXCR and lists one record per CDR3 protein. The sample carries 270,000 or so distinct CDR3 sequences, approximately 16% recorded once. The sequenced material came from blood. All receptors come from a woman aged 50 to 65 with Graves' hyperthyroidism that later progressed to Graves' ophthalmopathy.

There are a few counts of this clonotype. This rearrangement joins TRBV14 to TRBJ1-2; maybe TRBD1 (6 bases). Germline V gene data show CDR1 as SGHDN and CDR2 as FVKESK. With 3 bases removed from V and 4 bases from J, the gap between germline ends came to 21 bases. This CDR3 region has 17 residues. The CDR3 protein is CASSQVGGPHPSYGYTF. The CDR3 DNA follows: TGTGCCAGCAGCCAGGTGGGGGGGCCCCACCCCTCCTATGGCTACACCTTC.

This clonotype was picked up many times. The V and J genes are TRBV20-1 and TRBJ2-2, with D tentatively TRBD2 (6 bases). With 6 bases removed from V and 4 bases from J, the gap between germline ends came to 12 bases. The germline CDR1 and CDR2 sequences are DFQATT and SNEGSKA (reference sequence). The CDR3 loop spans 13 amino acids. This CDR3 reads CSARGLFTGELFF. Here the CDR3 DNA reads TGCAGTGCAAGGGGACTTTTCACCGGGGAGCTGTTTTTT.

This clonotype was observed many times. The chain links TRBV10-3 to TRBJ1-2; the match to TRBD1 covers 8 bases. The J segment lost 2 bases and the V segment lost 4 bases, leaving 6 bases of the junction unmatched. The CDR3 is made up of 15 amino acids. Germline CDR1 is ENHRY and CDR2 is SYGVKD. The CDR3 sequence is CAISVTGDENYGYTF. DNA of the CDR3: TGTGCCATCAGTGTGACAGGGGACGAGAACTATGGCTACACCTTC.

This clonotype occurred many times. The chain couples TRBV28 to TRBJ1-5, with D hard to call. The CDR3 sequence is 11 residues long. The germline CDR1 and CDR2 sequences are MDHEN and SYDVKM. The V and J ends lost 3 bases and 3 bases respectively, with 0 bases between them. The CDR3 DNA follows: TGTGCCAGCAGTTTCAATCAGCCCCAGCATTTT. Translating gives CASSFNQPQHF.

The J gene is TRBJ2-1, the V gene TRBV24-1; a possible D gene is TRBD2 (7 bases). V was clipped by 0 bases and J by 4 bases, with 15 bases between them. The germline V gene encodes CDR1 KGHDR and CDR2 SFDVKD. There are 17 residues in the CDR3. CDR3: CATSDLGSSGTYNEQFF. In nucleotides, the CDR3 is TGTGCCACCAGTGATTTGGGATCGAGCGGGACATACAATGAGCAGTTCTTC.

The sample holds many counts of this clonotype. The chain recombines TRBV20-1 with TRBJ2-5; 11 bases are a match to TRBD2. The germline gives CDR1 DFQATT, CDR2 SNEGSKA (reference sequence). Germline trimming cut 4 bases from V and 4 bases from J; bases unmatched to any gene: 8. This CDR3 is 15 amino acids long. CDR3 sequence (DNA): TGCAGTGCTACTAGTAGCGGGAGGGCCGGAGAGACCCAGTACTTC. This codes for CSATSSGRAGETQYF.

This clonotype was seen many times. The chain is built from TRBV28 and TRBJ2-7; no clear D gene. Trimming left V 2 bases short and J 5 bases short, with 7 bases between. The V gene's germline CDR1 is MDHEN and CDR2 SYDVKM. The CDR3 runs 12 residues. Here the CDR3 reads CASSLRFHEQYF. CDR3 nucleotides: TGTGCCAGCAGTTTACGGTTCCACGAGCAGTACTTC.

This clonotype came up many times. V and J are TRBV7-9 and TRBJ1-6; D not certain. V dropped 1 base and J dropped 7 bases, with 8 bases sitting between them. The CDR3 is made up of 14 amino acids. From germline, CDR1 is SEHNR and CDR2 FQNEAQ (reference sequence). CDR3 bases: TGTGCCAGCAGCTTAGACATTTGGAATTCACCCCTCCACTTT. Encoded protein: CASSLDIWNSPLHF.

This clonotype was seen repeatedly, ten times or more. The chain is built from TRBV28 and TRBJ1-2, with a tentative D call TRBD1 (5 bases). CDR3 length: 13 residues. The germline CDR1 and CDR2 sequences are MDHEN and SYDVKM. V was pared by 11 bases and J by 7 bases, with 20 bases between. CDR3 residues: CACTREAPPGYTF. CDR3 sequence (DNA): TGTGCCTGCACCAGGGAGGCCCCTCCTGGCTACACCTTC.

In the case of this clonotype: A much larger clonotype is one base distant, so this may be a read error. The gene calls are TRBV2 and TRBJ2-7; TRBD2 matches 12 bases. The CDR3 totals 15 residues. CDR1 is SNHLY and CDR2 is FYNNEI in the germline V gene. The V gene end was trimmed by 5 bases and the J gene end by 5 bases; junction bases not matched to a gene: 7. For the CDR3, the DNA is TGTGCCAGCAGTTTGACTAGCGGGAGAGGGGACGAGCAGTACTTC. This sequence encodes CASSLTSGRGDEQYF.

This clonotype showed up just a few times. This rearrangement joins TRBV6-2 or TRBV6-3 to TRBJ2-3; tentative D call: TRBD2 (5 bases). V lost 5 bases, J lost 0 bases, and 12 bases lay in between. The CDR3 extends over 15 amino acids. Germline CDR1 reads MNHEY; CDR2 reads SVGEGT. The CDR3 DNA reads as TGTGCCAGCAGTCTGGGAGTAATAAGCACAGATACGCAGTATTTT. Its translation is CASSLGVISTDTQYF.

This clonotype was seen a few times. CDR3 bases: TGTGCCAGCAGCCCGGGGCCTCGGGGGAGCTATGGCTACACCTTC. Protein product: CASSPGPRGSYGYTF. The chain couples TRBV7-6 to TRBJ1-2, with D possibly matching TRBD1 (5 bases). There are 15 residues in the CDR3. The V end was cut by 5 bases, the J end by 4 bases, with 17 bases between. Germline V gene sequence: CDR1 SGHVS, CDR2 FNYEAQ.

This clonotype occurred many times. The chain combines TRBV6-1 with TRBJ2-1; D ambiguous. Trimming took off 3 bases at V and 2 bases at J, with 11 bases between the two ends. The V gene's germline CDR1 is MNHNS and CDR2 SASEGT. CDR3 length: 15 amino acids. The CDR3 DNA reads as TGTGCCAGCAGTGATGGTTCGCGGACCTACAATGAGCAGTTCTTC. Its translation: CASSDGSRTYNEQFF.

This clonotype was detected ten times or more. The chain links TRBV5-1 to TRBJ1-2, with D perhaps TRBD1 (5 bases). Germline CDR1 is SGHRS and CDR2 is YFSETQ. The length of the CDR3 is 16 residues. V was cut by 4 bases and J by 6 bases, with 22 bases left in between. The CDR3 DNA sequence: TGCGCCAGCAGCCCAGTGACAGAGTTATTTAAGGATGGCTACACCTTC. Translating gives CASSPVTELFKDGYTF.

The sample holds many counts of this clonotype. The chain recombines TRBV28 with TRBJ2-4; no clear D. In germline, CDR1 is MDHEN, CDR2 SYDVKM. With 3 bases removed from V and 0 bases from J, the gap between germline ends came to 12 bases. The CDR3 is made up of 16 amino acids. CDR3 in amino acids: CASSFYTTVAKNIQYF. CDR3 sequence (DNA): TGTGCCAGCAGTTTTTACACAACAGTAGCCAAAAACATTCAGTACTTC. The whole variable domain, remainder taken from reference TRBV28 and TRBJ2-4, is DVKVTQSSRYLVKRTGEKVFLECVQDMDHENMFWYRQDPGLGLRLIYFSYDVKMKEKGDIPEGYSVSREKKERFSLILESASTNQTSMYLCASSFYTTVAKNIQYFGAGTRLSVL.

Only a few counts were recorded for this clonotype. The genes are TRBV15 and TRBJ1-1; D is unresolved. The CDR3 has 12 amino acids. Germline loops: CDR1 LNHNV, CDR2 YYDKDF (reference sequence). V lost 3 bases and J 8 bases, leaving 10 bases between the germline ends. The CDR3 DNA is TGTGCCACCAGCAGGAGAGGAGCGGAAGCTTTCTTT. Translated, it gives CATSRRGAEAFF.

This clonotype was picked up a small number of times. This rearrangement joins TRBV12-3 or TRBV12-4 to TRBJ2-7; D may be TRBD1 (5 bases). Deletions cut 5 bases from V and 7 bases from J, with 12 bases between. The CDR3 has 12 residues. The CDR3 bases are TGTGCCAGCAGTGACAGCTTCTGGGAGCAGTACTTC. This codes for CASSDSFWEQYF.

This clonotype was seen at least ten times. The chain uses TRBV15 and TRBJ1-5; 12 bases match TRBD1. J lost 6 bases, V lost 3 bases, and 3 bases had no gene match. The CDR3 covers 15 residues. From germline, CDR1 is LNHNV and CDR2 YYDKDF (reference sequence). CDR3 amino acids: CATSRGQGASQPQHF. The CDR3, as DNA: TGTGCCACCAGCAGGGGACAGGGGGCGAGTCAGCCCCAGCATTTT.

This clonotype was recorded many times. CDR3 sequence reads: CASSLTVDAEAFF. CDR3 nucleotides: TGCGCCAGCAGCTTGACGGTCGACGCTGAAGCTTTCTTT. The chain recombines TRBV5-1 with TRBJ1-1; D is undetermined. V shed 1 base and J shed 6 bases, with 10 bases lying between them. The CDR3 has 13 residues. Germline V CDR1 and CDR2: SGHRS, YFSETQ. The full variable domain, rest sourced from reference TRBV5-1 and TRBJ1-1, is KAGVTQTPRYLIKTRGQQVTLSCSPISGHRSVSWYQQTPGQGLQFLFEYFSETQRNKGNFPGRFSGRQFSNSRSEMNVSTLELGDSALYLCASSLTVDAEAFFGQGTRLTVV.

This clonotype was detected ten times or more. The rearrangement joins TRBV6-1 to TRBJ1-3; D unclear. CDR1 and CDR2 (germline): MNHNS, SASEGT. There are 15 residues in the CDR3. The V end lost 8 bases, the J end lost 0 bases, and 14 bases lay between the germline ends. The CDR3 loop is CASVGGDLSGNTIYF. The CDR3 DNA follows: TGTGCCAGCGTGGGAGGCGACCTCTCTGGAAACACCATATATTTT.